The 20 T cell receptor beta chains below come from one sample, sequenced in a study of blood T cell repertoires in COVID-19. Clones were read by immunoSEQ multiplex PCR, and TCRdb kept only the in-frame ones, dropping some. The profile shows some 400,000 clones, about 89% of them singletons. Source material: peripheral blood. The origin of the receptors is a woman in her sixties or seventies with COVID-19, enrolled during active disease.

The CDR3 DNA reads as TGTGCCAGCAGTACGATAGGGGGTCCGGACTATGGCTACACCTTC. This sequence encodes CASSTIGGPDYGYTF. This chain links TRBV27 with TRBJ1-2; maybe TRBD1 (6 bases). The CDR3 runs 15 residues. V was shortened by 5 bases and J by 3 bases, with 16 bases between the two germline ends. In germline, CDR1 is MNHEY, CDR2 SMNVEV (reference sequence).

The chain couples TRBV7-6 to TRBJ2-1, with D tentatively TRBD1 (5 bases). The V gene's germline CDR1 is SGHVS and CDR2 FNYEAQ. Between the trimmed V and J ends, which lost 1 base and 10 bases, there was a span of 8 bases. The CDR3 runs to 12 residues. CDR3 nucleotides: TGTGCCAGCAGCTTAGACAGGACCGAGCAGTTCTTC. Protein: CASSLDRTEQFF.

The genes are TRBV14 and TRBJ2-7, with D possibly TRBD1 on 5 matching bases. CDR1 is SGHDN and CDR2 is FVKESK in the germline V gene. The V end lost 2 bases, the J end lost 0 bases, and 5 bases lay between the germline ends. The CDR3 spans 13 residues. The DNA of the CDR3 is TGTGCCAGCAGCCAAAGGGGCTCCTACGAGCAGTACTTC. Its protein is CASSQRGSYEQYF.

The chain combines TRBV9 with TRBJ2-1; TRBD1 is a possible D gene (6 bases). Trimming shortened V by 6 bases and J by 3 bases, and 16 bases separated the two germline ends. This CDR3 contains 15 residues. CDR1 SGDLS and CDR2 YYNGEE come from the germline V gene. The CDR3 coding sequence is TGTGCCAGCACCACGGGGACAAACAACTACAATGAGCAGTTCTTC. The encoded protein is CASTTGTNNYNEQFF.

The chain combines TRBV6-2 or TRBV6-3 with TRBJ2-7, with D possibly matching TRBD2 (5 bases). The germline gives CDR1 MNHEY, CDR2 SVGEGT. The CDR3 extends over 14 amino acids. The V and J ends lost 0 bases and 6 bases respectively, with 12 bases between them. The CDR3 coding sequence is TGTGCCAGCAGTTACTCAGGACTGGTTGGCGAGCAGTACTTC. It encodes CASSYSGLVGEQYF.

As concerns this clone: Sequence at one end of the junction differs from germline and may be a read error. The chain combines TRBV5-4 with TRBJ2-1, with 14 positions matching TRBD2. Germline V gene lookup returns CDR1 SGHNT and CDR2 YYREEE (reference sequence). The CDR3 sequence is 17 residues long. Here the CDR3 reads CASSLGTSGGPYNEQFF. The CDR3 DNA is TGTGCCAGCAGTTTGGGGACTAGCGGGGGTCCCTACAATGAGCAGTTCTTC.

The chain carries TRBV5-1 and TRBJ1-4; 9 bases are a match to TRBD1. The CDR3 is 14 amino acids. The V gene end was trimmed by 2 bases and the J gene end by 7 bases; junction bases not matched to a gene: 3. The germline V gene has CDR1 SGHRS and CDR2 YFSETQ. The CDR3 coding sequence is TGCGCCAGCAGCTTAGGGACAGGGACTGAAAAACTGTTTTTT. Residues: CASSLGTGTEKLFF.

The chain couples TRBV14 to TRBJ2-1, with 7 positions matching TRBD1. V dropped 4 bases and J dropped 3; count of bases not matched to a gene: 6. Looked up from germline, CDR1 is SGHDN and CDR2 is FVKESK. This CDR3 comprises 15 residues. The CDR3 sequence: CASSLTGEHYNEQFF. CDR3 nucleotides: TGTGCCAGCAGCCTAACAGGGGAACACTACAATGAGCAGTTCTTC.

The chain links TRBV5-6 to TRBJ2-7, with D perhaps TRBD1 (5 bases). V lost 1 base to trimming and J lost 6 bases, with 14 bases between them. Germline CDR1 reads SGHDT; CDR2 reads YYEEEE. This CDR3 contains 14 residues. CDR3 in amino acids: CASSLSRESGEQYF. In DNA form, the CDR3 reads TGTGCCAGCAGCTTGTCCAGGGAATCTGGCGAGCAGTACTTC.

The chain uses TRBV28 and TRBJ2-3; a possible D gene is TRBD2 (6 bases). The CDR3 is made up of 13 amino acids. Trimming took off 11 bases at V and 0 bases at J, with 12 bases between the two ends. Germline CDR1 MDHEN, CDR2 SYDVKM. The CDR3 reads CAGGSASTDTQYF. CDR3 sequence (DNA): TGTGCCGGGGGGTCCGCTAGCACAGATACGCAGTATTTT.

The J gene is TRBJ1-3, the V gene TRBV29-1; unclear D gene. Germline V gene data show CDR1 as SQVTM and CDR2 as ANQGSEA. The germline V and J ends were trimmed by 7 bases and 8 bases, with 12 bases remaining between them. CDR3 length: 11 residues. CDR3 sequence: CSAIPRDTIYF. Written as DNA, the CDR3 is TGCAGCGCCATACCCCGGGACACCATATATTTT.

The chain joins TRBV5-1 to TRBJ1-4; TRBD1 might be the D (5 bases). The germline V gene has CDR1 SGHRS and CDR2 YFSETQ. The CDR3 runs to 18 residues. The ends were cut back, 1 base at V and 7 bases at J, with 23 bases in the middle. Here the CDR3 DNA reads TGCGCCAGCAGCTTGAGGGGCTCCGACGCCCTCCGGCCTGAAAAACTGTTTTTT. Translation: CASSLRGSDALRPEKLFF.

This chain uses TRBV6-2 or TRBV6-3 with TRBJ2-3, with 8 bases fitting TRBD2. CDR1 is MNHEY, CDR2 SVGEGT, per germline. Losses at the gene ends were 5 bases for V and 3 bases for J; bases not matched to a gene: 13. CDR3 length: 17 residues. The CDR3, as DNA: TGTGCCAGCAGTACCCGGCGAGGGCGGGGGGAGACAGATACGCAGTATTTT. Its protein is CASSTRRGRGETDTQYF.

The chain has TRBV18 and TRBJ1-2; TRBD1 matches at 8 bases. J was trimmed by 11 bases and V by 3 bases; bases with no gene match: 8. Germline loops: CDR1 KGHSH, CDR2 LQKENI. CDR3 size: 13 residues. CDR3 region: CASSPQGQEGYTF. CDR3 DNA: TGTGCCAGCTCACCGCAGGGACAGGAAGGGTACACCTTC.

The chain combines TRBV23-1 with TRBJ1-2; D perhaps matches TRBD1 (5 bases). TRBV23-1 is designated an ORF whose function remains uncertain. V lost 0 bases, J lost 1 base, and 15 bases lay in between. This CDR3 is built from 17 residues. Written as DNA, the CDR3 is TGCGCCAGCAGTCAATCGGAGGGACGGGGCCTTAACTATGGCTACACCTTC. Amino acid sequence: CASSQSEGRGLNYGYTF.

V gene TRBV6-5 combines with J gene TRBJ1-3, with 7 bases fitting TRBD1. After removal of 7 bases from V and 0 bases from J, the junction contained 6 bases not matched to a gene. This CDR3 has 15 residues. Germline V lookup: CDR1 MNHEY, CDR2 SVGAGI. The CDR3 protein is CASTEGALSGNTIYF. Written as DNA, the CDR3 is TGTGCCAGCACGGAGGGGGCCCTCTCTGGAAACACCATATATTTT.

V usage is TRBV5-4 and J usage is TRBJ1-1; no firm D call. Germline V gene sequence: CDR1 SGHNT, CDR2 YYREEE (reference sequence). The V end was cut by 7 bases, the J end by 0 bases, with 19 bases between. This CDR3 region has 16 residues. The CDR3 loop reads CASRPFAREMNTEAFF. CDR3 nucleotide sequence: TGTGCCAGCCGCCCTTTTGCCCGGGAGATGAACACTGAAGCTTTCTTT.

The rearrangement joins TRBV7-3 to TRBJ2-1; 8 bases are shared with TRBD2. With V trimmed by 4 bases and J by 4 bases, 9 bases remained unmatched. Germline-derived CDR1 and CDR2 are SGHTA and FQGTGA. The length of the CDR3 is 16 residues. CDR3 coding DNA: TGTGCCAGCAGCTCCCCGGGCGGGGGGAATTACAATGAGCAGTTCTTC. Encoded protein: CASSSPGGGNYNEQFF.

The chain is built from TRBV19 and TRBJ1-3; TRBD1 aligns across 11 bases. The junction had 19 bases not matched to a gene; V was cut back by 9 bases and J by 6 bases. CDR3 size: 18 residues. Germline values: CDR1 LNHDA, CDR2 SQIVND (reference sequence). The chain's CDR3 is CASKRNRPDRGRENTIYF. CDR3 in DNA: TGTGCCAGCAAACGCAACCGTCCGGACAGGGGGCGAGAAAACACCATATATTTT.

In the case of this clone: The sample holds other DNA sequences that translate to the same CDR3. Here the CDR3 reads CASSPPPGEKLFF. In DNA form, the CDR3 reads TGTGCCAGCTCACCACCGCCAGGGGAAAAACTGTTTTTT. The V call is TRBV18, the J call TRBJ1-4; a possible D gene is TRBD1 (5 bases). In germline, CDR1 is KGHSH, CDR2 LQKENI. V was cut by 0 bases and J by 8 bases, with 7 bases left in between. This CDR3 is 13 amino acids long.